This T cell receptor (beta chain) was found in a study of blood T cell repertoires in COVID-19. Across the whole study: Samples representing acute and convalescent COVID-19 were sourced from the United States, Italy and Spain. The cDNA or gDNA used as material had been derived from T cells, B-cell-depleted T cells, or PBMCs.

V dropped 2 bases and J dropped 0; count of bases not matched to a gene: 3. Looked up from germline, CDR1 is SGHTA and CDR2 is FQGNSA. The CDR3 spans 16 residues. The authors' processing: Amplification of reference gene primers was used by the study to estimate nucleated cell counts. The repertoire was sequenced with immunoSEQ multiplex PCR; TCRdb's copy has only in-frame clones and lacks some. V, J and clone size were drawn from that table, and D and trimming were deduced from the DNA. This table has about 170,000 clones, about four fifths appearing once. This clonotype was obtained from a woman over 75 with acute or convalescent COVID-19. The specimen sequenced was peripheral blood. The chain combines TRBV7-2 with TRBJ1-3; 8 positions match TRBD1. The CDR3 DNA reads as TGTGCCAGCAGCTTAACAGGGGGTAACTCTGGAAACACCATATATTTT. Its protein product is CASSLTGGNSGNTIYF.